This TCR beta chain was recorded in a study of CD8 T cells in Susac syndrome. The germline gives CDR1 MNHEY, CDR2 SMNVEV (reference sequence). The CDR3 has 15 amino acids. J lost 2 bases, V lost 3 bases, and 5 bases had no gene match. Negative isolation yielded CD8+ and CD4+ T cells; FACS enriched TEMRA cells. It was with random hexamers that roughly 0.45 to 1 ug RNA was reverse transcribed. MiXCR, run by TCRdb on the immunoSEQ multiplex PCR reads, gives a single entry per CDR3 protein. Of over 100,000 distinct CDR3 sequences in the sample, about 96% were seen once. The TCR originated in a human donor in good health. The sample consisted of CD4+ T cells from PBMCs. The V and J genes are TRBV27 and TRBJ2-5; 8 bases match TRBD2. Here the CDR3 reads CASSFRLAGQETQYF. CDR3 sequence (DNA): TGTGCCAGCAGTTTCCGGTTAGCGGGGCAAGAGACCCAGTACTTC.